This T cell receptor beta chain was captured in a study of T cells in Graves' hyperthyroidism and ophthalmopathy. Fresh peripheral blood, around 9.3 ml of it, supplied the PBMCs. Trimming shortened V by 4 bases and J by 7 bases, and 15 bases separated the two germline ends. Germline lookup yields CDR1 SGHRS and CDR2 YFSETQ. CDR3 length equals 14 residues. Using RNA transcripts as the source, TCR beta CDR3 regions were amplified. Primed by the HTBI set, a first-round RT-PCR was run on the TCR CDR3. TCRdb called the multiplex PCR reads again in MiXCR, with one record for every CDR3 protein. This table holds 490,000 or so distinct CDR3 sequences, approximately 16% found once.

The origin of this receptor is a woman aged 25 to 39 with Graves' ophthalmopathy. Sequencing was performed on blood. The chain joins TRBV5-1 to TRBJ2-1, with a weak D call TRBD2 (6 bases). The CDR3 region has the DNA TGCGCCAGCAGCATCGCCGCAGGGAGGAATGAGCAGTTCTTC. This translates into CASSIAAGRNEQFF.